Listed here are 18 T cell receptor beta chains from one sample, sequenced in a study of CD8+CD57+ T cells in acquired aplastic anemia. Profiles of TCR beta VDJ and CDR3 were generated from a genomic DNA template. In TCRdb, the reads were re-called with MiXCR into one record per CDR3 protein. The sample holds 450,000 to 600,000 distinct CDR3 sequences, roughly 34% seen once. Patients included in sequencing had previously demonstrated CD8+CD57+ cell expansion by flow cytometry. The sequencing input was sorted CD4+, CD8+, or CD8+CD57+ T cells (not recorded which) from PBMCs. The source is a human donor with aplastic anemia.

This clonotype was picked up a small number of times. The V and J genes are TRBV3-1 and TRBJ1-5; D not certain. The germline V and J ends were trimmed by 1 base and 4 bases, with 8 bases remaining between them. Per the germline V gene, CDR1 is LGHDT and CDR2 is YNNKEL (reference sequence). The CDR3 is made up of 14 amino acids. CDR3 loop: CASSQGATNQPQHF. CDR3 DNA sequence: TGTGCCAGCAGCCAAGGGGCGACGAATCAGCCCCAGCATTTT. Combining the CDR3 with reference TRBV3-1 and TRBJ1-5 gives the whole variable domain DTAVSQTPKYLVTQMGNDKSIKCEQNLGHDTMYWYKQDSKKFLKIMFSYNNKELIINETVPNRFSPKSPDKAHLNLHINSLELGDSAVYFCASSQGATNQPQHFGDGTRLSIL.

The CDR3 DNA reads as TGTGCCAGCAGCTTAGTCGGGGCCATCCGCGGAGATCGAGACTATGGCTACACCTTC. Residues: CASSLVGAIRGDRDYGYTF. This chain uses TRBV11-2 with TRBJ1-2, with D perhaps TRBD1 (5 bases). The CDR3 has 19 residues. The V end was cut by 1 base, the J end by 3 bases, with 24 bases between. CDR1 SGHAT and CDR2 FQNNGV come from the germline V gene.

This sequence joins TRBV20-1 and TRBJ1-1, with no clear D. There are 13 residues in the CDR3. From germline, CDR1 is DFQATT and CDR2 SNEGSKA (reference sequence). The germline V and J ends were trimmed by 5 bases and 1 base, with 11 bases remaining between them. CDR3 bases: TGCAGTGCTCTTAGGACGGAGAACACTGAAGCTTTCTTT. Encoded protein: CSALRTENTEAFF.

This clonotype occurred many times. This chain connects TRBV20-1 to TRBJ2-5, with D maybe TRBD1 (5 bases). The CDR3 has 14 amino acids. V lost 1 base and J 7 bases, leaving 16 bases between the germline ends. CDR1 is DFQATT and CDR2 is SNEGSKA in the germline V gene (reference sequence). In DNA form, the CDR3 reads TGCAGTGCTAGAGGGGCAGGGTTGTTGGGGACCCAGTACTTC. Its protein product is CSARGAGLLGTQYF.

V gene TRBV13 combines with J gene TRBJ2-5, with D maybe TRBD2 (6 bases). The germline V gene encodes CDR1 PRHDT and CDR2 FYEKMQ (reference sequence). CDR3 size: 16 residues. Trimming pared 5 bases from V and 2 bases from J, leaving 18 bases between. CDR3 sequence reads: CASSDRGGAGQETQYF. The DNA for the CDR3 is TGTGCCAGCAGCGATCGGGGTGGGGCGGGGCAAGAGACCCAGTACTTC. Looking up the rest from reference TRBV13 and TRBJ2-5 gives the full variable domain: AAGVIQSPRHLIKEKRETATLKCYPIPRHDTVYWYQQGPGQDPQFLISFYEKMQSDKGSIPDRFSAQQFSDYHSELNMSSLELGDSALYFCASSDRGGAGQETQYFGPGTRLLVL.

A note on this clonotype: A read error is possible here, since a much larger clone lies one base away. The CDR3 sequence: CASTGLTGLSSYEQFF. CDR3 DNA sequence: TGTGCCAGCACGGGGCTAACCGGGTTAAGCAGTTACGAGCAGTTCTTC. The chain has TRBV2 and TRBJ2-1; D assignment may be TRBD1 or TRBD2 (5 bases each). The CDR3 loop spans 16 amino acids. Germline assignment: CDR1 SNHLY and CDR2 FYNNEI. Trimming took off 7 bases at V and 10 bases at J, with 26 bases between the two ends.

This clonotype was detected a few times. The V and J genes are TRBV10-1 and TRBJ2-1; TRBD2 is a possible D gene (5 bases). V dropped 4 bases and J dropped 0 bases, with 7 bases sitting between them. The CDR3 consists of 14 residues. Per germline, CDR1 WNHNN and CDR2 SYGVQD (reference sequence). The chain's CDR3 is CASSVSGSYNEQFF. The CDR3 DNA follows: TGCGCCAGCAGTGTAAGCGGCTCCTACAATGAGCAGTTCTTC.

This clonotype was picked up many times. The V and J genes are TRBV15 and TRBJ1-3; D unresolved. Germline V gene sequence: CDR1 LNHNV, CDR2 YYDKDF (reference sequence). The V end was cut by 2 bases, the J end by 4 bases, with 6 bases between. The CDR3 is made up of 13 amino acids. The CDR3 coding sequence is TGTGCCACCAGCAGATACCCGGGAAACACCATATATTTT. Its protein product is CATSRYPGNTIYF.

There are many counts of this clonotype. This rearrangement joins TRBV14 to TRBJ2-7, with unresolved D. Between the trimmed V and J ends, which lost 4 bases and 0 bases, there was a span of 7 bases. Germline V gene data show CDR1 as SGHDN and CDR2 as FVKESK. The CDR3 loop spans 13 amino acids. Written as DNA, the CDR3 is TGTGCCAGCAGCCGGGTACACTCCTACGAGCAGTACTTC. Translating it yields CASSRVHSYEQYF. The full variable domain, its missing parts supplied by reference TRBV14 and TRBJ2-7, is EAGVTQFPSHSVIEKGQTVTLRCDPISGHDNLYWYRRVMGKEIKFLLHFVKESKQDESGMPNNRFLAERTGGTYSTLKVQPAELEDSGVYFCASSRVHSYEQYFGPGTRLTVT.

Only a few counts were recorded for this clonotype. At one of its ends the junction is not consistent with the germline gene, which may arise from a read error. The V gene is TRBV30, the J gene TRBJ1-1; D gene unclear. Germline CDR1 reads GTSNPN; CDR2 reads SVGIG (reference sequence). CDR3 length: 13 amino acids. CDR3: CAWSVLENTEAFF. Written as DNA, the CDR3 is TGTGCCTGGAGTGTTTTAGAGAACACCGAAGCTTTCTTT.

Many counts were recorded for this clonotype. The genes are TRBV2 and TRBJ1-6; 7 bases line up with TRBD1. This CDR3 region has 13 residues. Germline loops: CDR1 SNHLY, CDR2 FYNNEI. V was pared by 7 bases and J by 6 bases, with 3 bases of the junction left unmatched. The CDR3: CASKNRGNSPLHF. DNA of the CDR3: TGTGCCAGCAAAAACAGGGGTAATTCACCCCTCCACTTT.

Ten or more counts support this clonotype. The chain recombines TRBV5-1 with TRBJ2-7, with D tentatively TRBD1 or TRBD2 (5 bases each). Trimming cost V 1 base and J 0 bases, with 8 bases left between them. Germline CDR1 and CDR2: SGHRS and YFSETQ. The CDR3 has 14 residues. CDR3 in amino acids: CASSLQGRSYEQYF. Here the CDR3 DNA reads TGCGCCAGCAGCTTGCAGGGACGCTCCTACGAGCAGTACTTC. Drawing the rest from reference TRBV5-1 and TRBJ2-7, the complete variable domain is KAGVTQTPRYLIKTRGQQVTLSCSPISGHRSVSWYQQTPGQGLQFLFEYFSETQRNKGNFPGRFSGRQFSNSRSEMNVSTLELGDSALYLCASSLQGRSYEQYFGPGTRLTVT.

CDR3 coding DNA: TGTGCCAGCAGTGAGCTACTAGCGGGGGTCGGTGGAGATACGCAGTATTTT. Its protein product is CASSELLAGVGGDTQYF. V and J are TRBV2 and TRBJ2-3, with TRBD2 identical over 11 bases. J was trimmed by 5 bases and V by 3 bases; bases with no gene match: 10. This CDR3 has 17 residues. From germline, CDR1 is SNHLY and CDR2 FYNNEI.

The V gene is TRBV2, the J gene TRBJ2-7; 12 bases agree with TRBD2. The CDR3 is 14 residues long. Trimming cost V 9 bases and J 7 bases; bases outside gene matches: 10. CDR1 is SNHLY and CDR2 is FYNNEI in the germline V gene. The CDR3 region has the DNA TGTGCCAGGAAGACTAGCGGGAGAGTCGATGAGCAGTACTTC. Its translation is CARKTSGRVDEQYF.

This chain links TRBV28 with TRBJ1-5; D uncertain. V gave up 8 bases and J gave up 6 bases, with 14 bases separating them. From germline, CDR1 is MDHEN and CDR2 SYDVKM. This CDR3 has 13 residues. Here the CDR3 reads CASHSLRGQPQHF. The CDR3 region has the DNA TGTGCCAGCCATAGCCTCAGAGGTCAGCCCCAGCATTTT. Supplemented by reference TRBV28 and TRBJ1-5, the full variable domain reads DVKVTQSSRYLVKRTGEKVFLECVQDMDHENMFWYRQDPGLGLRLIYFSYDVKMKEKGDIPEGYSVSREKKERFSLILESASTNQTSMYLCASHSLRGQPQHFGDGTRLSIL.

The genes are TRBV24-1 and TRBJ2-2; possibly TRBD1 for D (5 bases). This CDR3 comprises 16 residues. Trimming cost V 11 bases and J 6 bases, with 24 bases left between them. Germline values: CDR1 KGHDR, CDR2 SFDVKD. The CDR3 here is CASGSSGREVSGELFF. The CDR3 DNA is TGTGCCAGCGGCTCATCAGGCAGGGAAGTATCCGGGGAGCTGTTTTTT.

This clonotype was seen at least ten times. The chain recombines TRBV9 with TRBJ1-6, with TRBD1 matching 8 bases. This CDR3 is 17 amino acids long. Trimming cost V 0 bases and J 8 bases; bases outside gene matches: 10. Germline V CDR1 and CDR2: SGDLS, YYNGEE. The CDR3 is CASSVDGGQGLHSPLHF. CDR3 bases: TGTGCCAGCAGCGTAGACGGCGGACAGGGCTTGCATTCACCCCTCCACTTT.

Many counts were recorded for this clonotype. The chain links TRBV7-2 to TRBJ1-1; TRBD1 might be the D (6 bases). The germline V gene encodes CDR1 SGHTA and CDR2 FQGNSA. The CDR3 runs to 13 residues. V dropped 5 bases and J dropped 4 bases, with 11 bases sitting between them. CDR3 coding DNA: TGTGCCAGCAGCCAGGGGTATGGCACTGAAGCTTTCTTT. This gives the protein CASSQGYGTEAFF.